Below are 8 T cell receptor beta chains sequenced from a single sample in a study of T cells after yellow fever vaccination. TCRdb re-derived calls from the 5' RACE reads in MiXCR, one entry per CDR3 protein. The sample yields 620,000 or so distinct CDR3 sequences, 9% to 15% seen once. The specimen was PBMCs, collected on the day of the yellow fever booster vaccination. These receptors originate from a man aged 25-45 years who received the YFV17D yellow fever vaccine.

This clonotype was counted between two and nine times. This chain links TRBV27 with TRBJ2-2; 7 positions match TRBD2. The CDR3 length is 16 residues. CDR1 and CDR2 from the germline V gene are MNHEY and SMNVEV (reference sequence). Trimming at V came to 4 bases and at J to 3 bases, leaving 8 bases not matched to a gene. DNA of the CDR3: TGTGCCAGCAGTTCAAACACGCTAGCGGACACCGGGGAGCTGTTTTTT. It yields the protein CASSSNTLADTGELFF.

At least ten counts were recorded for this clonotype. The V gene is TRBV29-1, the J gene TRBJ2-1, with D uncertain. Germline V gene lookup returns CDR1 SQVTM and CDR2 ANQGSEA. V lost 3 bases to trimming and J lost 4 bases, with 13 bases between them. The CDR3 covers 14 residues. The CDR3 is CSVEESRGYNEQFF. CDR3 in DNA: TGCAGCGTTGAGGAGTCTAGAGGTTACAATGAGCAGTTCTTC.

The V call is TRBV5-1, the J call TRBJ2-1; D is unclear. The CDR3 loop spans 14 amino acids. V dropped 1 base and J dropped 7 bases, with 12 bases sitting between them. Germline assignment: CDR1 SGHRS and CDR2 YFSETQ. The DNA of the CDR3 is TGCGCCAGCAGCTTGCCCCCCCAGTGGAATGAGCAGTTCTTC. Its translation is CASSLPPQWNEQFF.

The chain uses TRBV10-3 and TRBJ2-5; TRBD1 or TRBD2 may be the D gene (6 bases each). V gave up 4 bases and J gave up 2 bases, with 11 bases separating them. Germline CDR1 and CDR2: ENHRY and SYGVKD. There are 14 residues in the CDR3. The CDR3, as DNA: TGTGCCATCAGTGGGGGGGCACGACAAGAGACCCAGTACTTC. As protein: CAISGGARQETQYF.

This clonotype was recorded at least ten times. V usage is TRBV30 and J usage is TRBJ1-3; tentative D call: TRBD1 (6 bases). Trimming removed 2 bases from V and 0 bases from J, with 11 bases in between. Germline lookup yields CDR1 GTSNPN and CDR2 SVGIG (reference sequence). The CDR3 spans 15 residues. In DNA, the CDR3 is TGTGCCTGGAGTCTTACAGGGAACTCTGGAAACACCATATATTTT. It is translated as CAWSLTGNSGNTIYF. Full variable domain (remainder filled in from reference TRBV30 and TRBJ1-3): SQTIHQWPATLVQPVGSPLSLECTVEGTSNPNLYWYRQAAGRGLQLLFYSVGIGQISSEVPQNLSASRPQDRQFILSSKKLLLSDSGFYLCAWSLTGNSGNTIYFGEGSWLTVV.

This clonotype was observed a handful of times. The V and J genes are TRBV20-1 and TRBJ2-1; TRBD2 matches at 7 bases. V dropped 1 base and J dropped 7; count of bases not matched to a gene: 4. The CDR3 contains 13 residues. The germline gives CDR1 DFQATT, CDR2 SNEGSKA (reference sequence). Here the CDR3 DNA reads TGCAGTGCTAGAGTGGCGGGAGTGAATGAGCAGTTCTTC. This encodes CSARVAGVNEQFF.

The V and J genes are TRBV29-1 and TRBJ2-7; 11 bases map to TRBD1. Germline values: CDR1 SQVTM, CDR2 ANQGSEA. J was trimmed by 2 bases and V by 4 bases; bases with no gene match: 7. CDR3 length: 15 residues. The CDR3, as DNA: TGCAGCGTTGCGAACCCGGACAGGGGGCCCTACGAGCAGTACTTC. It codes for CSVANPDRGPYEQYF.

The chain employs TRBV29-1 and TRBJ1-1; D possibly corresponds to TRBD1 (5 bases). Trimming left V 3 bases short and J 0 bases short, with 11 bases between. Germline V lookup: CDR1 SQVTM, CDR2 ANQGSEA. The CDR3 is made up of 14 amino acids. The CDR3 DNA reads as TGCAGCGTTGAGGAAAGGGGATTGAACACTGAAGCTTTCTTT. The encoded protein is CSVEERGLNTEAFF.